The 29 T cell receptor beta chains listed next were all sequenced from one sample in a study of cytomegalovirus exposure and HLA in healthy donors. Only in-frame clones appear in the TCRdb table, and some are missing; sequencing was by immunoSEQ multiplex PCR. The sample lists about 220,000 clones; around 80% were seen once. Sequenced material: PBMCs. All receptors derive from a woman under 40 in good health and CMV-seropositive.

A single count supports this clone. This chain joins TRBV7-2 and TRBJ2-1; 13 nucleotides align to TRBD2. V lost 5 bases and J lost 4; bases outside the gene matches: 5. Germline-derived CDR1 and CDR2 are SGHTA and FQGNSA. The CDR3 sequence is 16 residues long. The DNA of the CDR3 is TGTGCCAGCAGCCAGGGACTAGCGGGAAGGTACAATGAGCAGTTCTTC. Protein: CASSQGLAGRYNEQFF.

The rearrangement uses TRBV29-1 and TRBJ2-5; 14 positions match TRBD2. V was pared by 6 bases and J by 4 bases, with 10 bases of the junction left unmatched. Germline CDR1 and CDR2: SQVTM and ANQGSEA. The CDR3 is 16 amino acids. The CDR3 loop reads CSVGGLAGAGSETQYF. CDR3 DNA: TGCAGCGTCGGGGGACTAGCGGGAGCAGGGTCAGAGACCCAGTACTTC.

The rearrangement links TRBV9 to TRBJ2-1; D is undetermined. V lost 0 bases and J 5 bases, leaving 9 bases between the germline ends. The V gene's germline CDR1 is SGDLS and CDR2 YYNGEE. This CDR3 spans 14 amino acids. The CDR3 spells CASSVASTNNEQFF. In nucleotides, the CDR3 is TGTGCCAGCAGCGTAGCATCCACCAACAATGAGCAGTTCTTC.

The chain is built from TRBV6-6 and TRBJ1-2; possibly TRBD1 for D (6 bases). Between the trimmed V and J ends, which lost 5 bases and 1 base, there was a span of 11 bases. CDR3 length: 14 residues. Germline CDR1 is MNHNY and CDR2 is SVGAGI (reference sequence). The CDR3 DNA reads as TGTGCCAGCAGTCATAGGACAGATAACTATGGCTACACCTTC. Its translation: CASSHRTDNYGYTF.

This rearrangement joins TRBV6-1 to TRBJ2-1; no clear D. The CDR3 sequence is 14 residues long. Germline CDR1 MNHNS, CDR2 SASEGT. The V gene lost 4 bases and the J gene lost 7 bases, with 14 bases spanning the gap. The CDR3 region is CASSAKLNINEQFF. The CDR3 nucleotides read TGTGCCAGCAGTGCGAAGTTAAATATTAATGAGCAGTTCTTC.

This clone was counted once. The V gene is TRBV7-2, the J gene TRBJ2-7; perhaps TRBD2 as D (6 bases). V was shortened by 1 base and J by 3 bases, with 10 bases between the two germline ends. CDR3 length: 14 residues. The germline gives CDR1 SGHTA, CDR2 FQGNSA. The CDR3 nucleotides read TGTGCCAGCAGCTTAGGGAGGGTCGACTACGAGCAGTACTTC. Protein product: CASSLGRVDYEQYF.

This chain links TRBV28 with TRBJ1-4; maybe TRBD1 (5 bases). The CDR3 runs to 13 residues. Germline CDR1 is MDHEN and CDR2 is SYDVKM. The V gene lost 4 bases and the J gene lost 6 bases, with 9 bases spanning the gap. The CDR3 DNA sequence: TGTGCCAGCAGTTCAGGGCAGGATGAAAAACTGTTTTTT. Translating it yields CASSSGQDEKLFF.

V is TRBV7-8 and J is TRBJ2-7; D is ambiguous. The germline V and J ends were trimmed by 5 bases and 5 bases, with 10 bases remaining between them. This CDR3 has 12 amino acids. CDR1 SGHVS and CDR2 FQNEAQ come from the germline V gene. CDR3 sequence: CASSPNGNEQYF. CDR3 coding DNA: TGTGCCAGCAGCCCGAATGGCAACGAGCAGTACTTC.

V is TRBV10-3 and J is TRBJ2-7; TRBD2 matches at 8 bases. The CDR3 spans 15 residues. Per germline, CDR1 ENHRY and CDR2 SYGVKD. V gave up 4 bases and J gave up 4 bases; unmatched junction bases: 9. Here the CDR3 reads CAISASLAEDYEQYF. CDR3 coding DNA: TGTGCCATCAGTGCGTCACTAGCGGAGGATTACGAGCAGTACTTC.

The chain couples TRBV27 to TRBJ2-1; a weak D match, TRBD1 (6 bases). There are 17 residues in the CDR3. V dropped 6 bases and J dropped 1 base, with 19 bases sitting between them. Germline V gene lookup returns CDR1 MNHEY and CDR2 SMNVEV (reference sequence). CDR3 region: CASRSWHPQGSYNEQFF. Here the CDR3 DNA reads TGTGCCAGCAGGTCGTGGCACCCACAGGGATCCTACAATGAGCAGTTCTTC.

The rearrangement joins TRBV4-3 to TRBJ2-3; D gene uncertain. The ends were cut back, 1 base at V and 2 bases at J, with 10 bases in the middle. The CDR3 sequence is 15 residues long. Germline CDR1 is LGHNA and CDR2 is YSLEER. The CDR3 DNA reads TGCGCCAGCAGCCAAGGGGCGGCACTCACAGATACGCAGTATTTT. It is translated as CASSQGAALTDTQYF.

The chain links TRBV6-1 to TRBJ2-7; no clear D. Looked up from germline, CDR1 is MNHNS and CDR2 is SASEGT. The CDR3 is 12 residues long. Trimming cost V 4 bases and J 5 bases, with 9 bases left between them. The CDR3 DNA reads TGTGCCAGCAGTGCATTTTGGGACGAGCAGTACTTC. Translated, it gives CASSAFWDEQYF.

The rearrangement joins TRBV27 to TRBJ2-5, with TRBD1 as a possible D gene (6 bases). Germline V gene data show CDR1 as MNHEY and CDR2 as SMNVEV (reference sequence). Trimming took 4 bases from V and 4 from J, leaving 16 bases between them. This CDR3 contains 15 residues. CDR3 sequence reads: CASSSYRAQGETQYF. The CDR3 DNA follows: TGTGCCAGCAGTTCATACAGGGCTCAGGGAGAGACCCAGTACTTC.

The chain has TRBV7-8 and TRBJ2-1; D is tentatively TRBD1 or TRBD2 (5 bases each). CDR1 is SGHVS, CDR2 FQNEAQ, per germline. The CDR3 extends over 15 amino acids. Trimming cost V 5 bases and J 5 bases, with 16 bases left between them. The CDR3 loop reads CASSARDGEDNEQFF. The CDR3 DNA follows: TGTGCCAGCAGCGCCCGGGACGGCGAAGACAATGAGCAGTTCTTC.

The chain recombines TRBV7-9 with TRBJ2-7; TRBD2 matches at 10 bases. The V and J ends lost 1 base and 5 bases, in that order; junction bases with no gene match: 5. CDR3 size: 15 residues. The germline gives CDR1 SEHNR, CDR2 FQNEAQ (reference sequence). The CDR3 sequence: CASSLGLAGANEQYF. The DNA of the CDR3 is TGTGCCAGCAGCTTAGGGCTAGCGGGAGCAAACGAGCAGTACTTC.

This chain uses TRBV6-1 with TRBJ2-5, with D unresolved. The CDR3 spans 14 residues. Germline CDR1 reads MNHNS; CDR2 reads SASEGT. Trimming took 6 bases from V and 5 from J, leaving 16 bases between them. CDR3 protein: CASRFLGLFETQYF. DNA of the CDR3: TGTGCCAGCAGATTTCTAGGTTTATTTGAGACCCAGTACTTC.

The chain combines TRBV4-3 with TRBJ2-2; no clear D gene. Germline values: CDR1 LGHNA, CDR2 YSLEER. Trimming pared 1 base from V and 7 bases from J, leaving 7 bases between. This CDR3 comprises 13 residues. DNA of the CDR3: TGCGCCAGCAGCCAAGGGGAAGTCGGGGAGCTGTTTTTT. This codes for CASSQGEVGELFF.

The gene calls are TRBV2 and TRBJ2-7, with TRBD2 identical over 7 bases. V was pared by 5 bases and J by 4 bases, with 8 bases of the junction left unmatched. Germline V lookup: CDR1 SNHLY, CDR2 FYNNEI. The CDR3 loop spans 14 amino acids. The CDR3 sequence is CASSKSGIRYEQYF. The CDR3 coding sequence is TGTGCCAGCAGTAAGAGCGGGATAAGGTACGAGCAGTACTTC.

The chain has TRBV29-1 and TRBJ2-5; weak D call: TRBD2 (7 bases). The V gene lost 3 bases and the J gene lost 9 bases, with 11 bases spanning the gap. The germline V gene has CDR1 SQVTM and CDR2 ANQGSEA. The CDR3 extends over 11 amino acids. In DNA, the CDR3 is TGCAGCGTTGACAGGGGAGGGCCCCAGTACTTC. Its translation is CSVDRGGPQYF. Full variable domain (remainder filled in from reference TRBV29-1 and TRBJ2-5): SAVISQKPSRDICQRGTSLTIQCQVDSQVTMMFWYRQQPGQSLTLIATANQGSEATYESGFVIDKFPISRPNLTFSTLTVSNMSPEDSSIYLCSVDRGGPQYFGPGTRLLVL.

The chain recombines TRBV30 with TRBJ1-5; D not resolved. Germline lookup yields CDR1 GTSNPN and CDR2 SVGIG (reference sequence). The CDR3 covers 17 residues. Trimming shortened V by 2 bases and J by 0 bases, and 17 bases separated the two germline ends. The CDR3 DNA follows: TGTGCCTGGAGTCCATCATCCTCATCCTTTAGCAATCAGCCCCAGCATTTT. This sequence encodes CAWSPSSSSFSNQPQHF.

This clone was seen only a few times. The V and J genes are TRBV30 and TRBJ1-5; D gene ambiguous. CDR1 is GTSNPN and CDR2 is SVGIG in the germline V gene (reference sequence). This CDR3 has 14 amino acids. V lost 3 bases, J lost 6 bases, and 15 bases lay in between. The DNA of the CDR3 is TGTGCCTGGAGCGGTCAGTCATCGGCTCAGCCCCAGCATTTT. Translating it yields CAWSGQSSAQPQHF.

The chain employs TRBV6-1 and TRBJ1-2; D is undetermined. CDR1 MNHNS and CDR2 SASEGT come from the germline V gene. The CDR3 is 13 amino acids. V dropped 11 bases and J dropped 5 bases, with 18 bases sitting between them. This CDR3 reads CASIRELGYGYTF. CDR3 sequence (DNA): TGTGCCTCAATAAGGGAGCTGGGTTATGGCTACACCTTC.

The chain carries TRBV20-1 and TRBJ2-1; no reliable D call. The V end lost 7 bases, the J end lost 0 bases, and 4 bases lay between the germline ends. CDR3 size: 11 residues. Germline V lookup: CDR1 DFQATT, CDR2 SNEGSKA (reference sequence). CDR3 amino acids: CSVNSYNEQFF. The CDR3 DNA follows: TGCAGTGTGAACTCCTACAATGAGCAGTTCTTC.

The genes are TRBV10-1 and TRBJ2-5, with D tentatively TRBD2 (6 bases). The germline gives CDR1 WNHNN, CDR2 SYGVQD (reference sequence). This CDR3 is 14 amino acids long. The V gene lost 4 bases and the J gene lost 5 bases, with 14 bases spanning the gap. Here the CDR3 reads CASSGSGSWETQYF. The CDR3 DNA follows: TGCGCCAGCAGTGGATCCGGGAGTTGGGAGACCCAGTACTTC.

Only one count was recorded for this clone. V usage is TRBV5-1 and J usage is TRBJ2-3; 7 bases match TRBD1. This CDR3 is 15 amino acids long. Per the germline V gene, CDR1 is SGHRS and CDR2 is YFSETQ. V gave up 3 bases and J gave up 1 base; unmatched junction bases: 5. CDR3 DNA sequence: TGCGCCAGCAGCTGGGGGACAGCCGGCACAGATACGCAGTATTTT. Translating it yields CASSWGTAGTDTQYF.

The rearrangement links TRBV6-1 to TRBJ1-1; D ambiguous. The V gene's germline CDR1 is MNHNS and CDR2 SASEGT. The CDR3 totals 14 residues. V dropped 0 bases and J dropped 5 bases, with 10 bases sitting between them. This CDR3 reads CASSEARAYTEAFF. CDR3 nucleotide sequence: TGTGCCAGCAGTGAAGCGAGGGCCTATACTGAAGCTTTCTTT.

The V and J genes are TRBV14 and TRBJ1-5; D call uncertain. V dropped 3 bases and J dropped 4 bases, with 7 bases sitting between them. CDR1 is SGHDN, CDR2 FVKESK, per germline. The CDR3 runs to 13 residues. CDR3 sequence reads: CASSQGINQPQHF. The CDR3 DNA reads as TGTGCCAGCAGCCAGGGAATTAATCAGCCCCAGCATTTT.

The V gene is TRBV2, the J gene TRBJ1-2; 7 nucleotides align to TRBD1. After removal of 0 bases from V and 6 bases from J, the junction contained 4 bases not matched to a gene. CDR3 size: 14 residues. The germline CDR1 and CDR2 sequences are SNHLY and FYNNEI. The CDR3 loop reads CASSEAEQGNGYTF. The CDR3 DNA is TGTGCCAGCAGTGAAGCAGAACAGGGGAATGGCTACACCTTC.

The J gene is TRBJ1-2, the V gene TRBV27, with D unresolved. The germline V and J ends were trimmed by 2 bases and 7 bases, with 11 bases remaining between them. This CDR3 has 13 residues. Germline V gives CDR1 MNHEY, CDR2 SMNVEV (reference sequence). CDR3 loop: CASSLGGSGGYTF. The CDR3 DNA sequence: TGTGCCAGCAGTTTAGGCGGATCAGGTGGCTACACCTTC.